This T cell receptor beta chain came from a study of PD-L1 blockade in urothelial cancer. Study-level background: Counts from blood samples showed a median of roughly 130,000 T cells.

Produced via immunoSEQ multiplex PCR; TCRdb's table is partial and in-frame only. This sample carries tens of thousands of clones, about nine tenths of them seen once, and the ten largest clones take about 11%. CDR1 SGHRS and CDR2 YFSETQ come from the germline V gene. This CDR3 has 16 residues. V was trimmed by 4 bases and J by 5 bases, leaving 21 bases between them. Documented time point: peripheral blood 6 weeks after treatment start. Locally advanced or metastatic urothelial carcinoma affected all patients. The V gene is TRBV5-1, the J gene TRBJ2-5, with D possibly being TRBD2 (5 bases). This clonotype was obtained from a man in his sixties with urothelial cancer. The sequencing used PBMCs, collected around atezolizumab (anti-PD-L1) treatment. CDR3 sequence: CASSLGGNRIRETQYF. In DNA, the CDR3 is TGCGCCAGCAGCCTAGGAGGCAATCGGATCCGGGAGACCCAGTACTTC.